The rows below give T cell receptor beta chains drawn from one sample of a study of cytomegalovirus exposure and HLA in healthy donors. Sequencing used immunoSEQ multiplex PCR; TCRdb keeps in-frame clones, though not all of them. The sample carries 60,000 to 70,000 clones, around three quarters recorded once. Sequencing was carried out using PBMCs. Source of these receptors: a man aged 55-75 years in good health and CMV-seropositive. Each CDR3 is given with its conserved first and last residue. Each record gives: D gene, CDR3 length, V gene, clone size, J gene, CDR3 DNA, CDR3 protein. D genes are given only for firm matches. Size is omitted from some rows. Given values are once, few, many or a class for expanded clones.

.	12	TRBV13	.	TRBJ1-1	TGTGCCAGCAGCTTAGAGTCACAGGAAGCTTTCTTT	CASSLESQEAFF
.	13	TRBV2	.	TRBJ2-7	TGTGCCAGCAGTGAGGACAGTGCCTACGAGCAGTACTTC	CASSEDSAYEQYF
TRBD2	15	TRBV6-6	once	TRBJ2-7	TGTGCCAGCAGGCCGGGACTAGCGGGAGACTCTGAGCAGTACTTC	CASRPGLAGDSEQYF
.	14	TRBV6-1	.	TRBJ2-7	TGTGCCAGCAGCGCACAGGGCCAGCTCTATGAGCAGTACTTC	CASSAQGQLYEQYF
TRBD1	15	TRBV5-4	.	TRBJ2-7	TGTGCCAGCAGCTTTGTTACAGGGGGCTCCTACGAGCAGTACTTC	CASSFVTGGSYEQYF
TRBD2	16	TRBV13	.	TRBJ2-7	TGTGCCAGCAGTTTTCGTGGAGGCAGCGGGACTGCCGAGCAGTACTTC	CASSFRGGSGTAEQYF
.	13	TRBV9	.	TRBJ2-5	TGTGCCAGCAGCGTAAGCCCGCAAGAGACCCAGTACTTC	CASSVSPQETQYF
TRBD2	16	TRBV15	.	TRBJ2-3	TGTGCCACCAGCGGAACACTAGCGGGGGACTCCAATACGCAGTATTTT	CATSGTLAGDSNTQYF
TRBD2	18	TRBV4-1	.	TRBJ2-5	TGCGCCAGCAGCCAAGACCCTAGCGGGGGGCACCCCGGGGAGACCCAGTACTTC	CASSQDPSGGHPGETQYF
.	16	TRBV28	.	TRBJ1-3	TGTGCCAGCAGTTTGTCAGGCACATCCTCTGGAAACACCATATATTTT	CASSLSGTSSGNTIYF
.	16	TRBV4-1	.	TRBJ2-5	TGCGCCAGCAGCCCCGCCGGCGGGACCCAACTACAGACCCAGTACTTC	CASSPAGGTQLQTQYF
TRBD1	17	TRBV2	.	TRBJ1-6	TGTGCCAGCAGTACCGGGACAGGGTTGATCGATAATTCACCCCTCCACTTT	CASSTGTGLIDNSPLHF
TRBD1	17	TRBV5-1	.	TRBJ1-1	TGCGCCAGCAGCCCCAGTCCCGGGACAGGGGGGGACACTGAAGCTTTCTTT	CASSPSPGTGGDTEAFF
TRBD1	19	TRBV7-9	.	TRBJ2-6	TGTGCCAGCAGCTTTCCGAACTTGGACAGGGGCTCTGGGGCCAACGTCCTGACTTTC	CASSFPNLDRGSGANVLTF
.	14	TRBV15	.	TRBJ1-6	TGTGCCACCACCCTTGACAGGAGCATCGGACCCCTCCACTTT	CATTLDRSIGPLHF
.	12	TRBV28	.	TRBJ2-7	TGTGCCAGCAGTTCAGGGGCCTACGAGCAGTACTTC	CASSSGAYEQYF
.	14	TRBV5-1	.	TRBJ2-2	TGCGCCAGCAGCTACACACAAAACACCGGGGAGCTGTTTTTT	CASSYTQNTGELFF
.	12	TRBV30	.	TRBJ1-2	TGTGCCTTGCCCCCGGGGGGAGATGGCTACACCTTC	CALPPGGDGYTF
TRBD1	14	TRBV6-1	.	TRBJ1-1	TGTGCCAGCTGCGGGACAGGGGGGAACACTGAAGCTTTCTTT	CASCGTGGNTEAFF
.	15	TRBV27	.	TRBJ1-2	TGTGCCAGCAGTTTATCTAGAGGGACACTCTATGGCTACACCTTC	CASSLSRGTLYGYTF
.	13	TRBV11-2	.	TRBJ1-1	TGTGCCAGCAGCCTATCCCTGGACACTGAAGCTTTCTTT	CASSLSLDTEAFF
TRBD1	15	TRBV7-9	.	TRBJ2-7	TGTGCCAGCACCTCCCCGGACAGGGGGTTCCACGAGCAGTACTTC	CASTSPDRGFHEQYF
TRBD1	14	TRBV6-5	.	TRBJ1-5	TGTGCCAGCAGCGGGACAGGGGGTTGGCAGCCCCAGCATTTT	CASSGTGGWQPQHF
.	16	TRBV19	.	TRBJ1-2	TGTGCCAGTAGTAGACCCGGGACACCCGGTAACTATGGCTACACCTTC	CASSRPGTPGNYGYTF
.	13	TRBV7-6	.	TRBJ2-7	TGTGCCAGCAGCCCTCAACAGGGTTACGAGCAGTACTTC	CASSPQQGYEQYF
TRBD1	16	TRBV19	.	TRBJ1-2	TGTGCCAGTAGTACATCCCCCGGGACAGTGAACTATGGCTACACCTTC	CASSTSPGTVNYGYTF
.	15	TRBV7-6	.	TRBJ1-1	TGTGCCAGCAGCTTAGTCTCAGGCAGACACACTGAAGCTTTCTTT	CASSLVSGRHTEAFF
.	17	TRBV5-5	.	TRBJ1-2	TGTGCCAGCAGGCCCCGGTGGGGGACACCTACTAACTATGGCTACACCTTC	CASRPRWGTPTNYGYTF
.	13	TRBV27	.	TRBJ1-1	TGTGCCAGCAGTCAGTCGGGGAACACTGAAGCTTTCTTT	CASSQSGNTEAFF
TRBD1	14	TRBV11-2	.	TRBJ1-1	TGTGCCAGCAGCCTCAACCCGGGACAGGGCCTGGCTTTCTTT	CASSLNPGQGLAFF
.	13	TRBV19	.	TRBJ1-6	TGTGCCAGTACTCCACAGCCCAATTCACCCCTCCACTTT	CASTPQPNSPLHF
TRBD2	15	TRBV5-6	.	TRBJ2-3	TGTGCCAGCAGCTCGACTAGCGGGAGTACAGATACGCAGTATTTT	CASSSTSGSTDTQYF
TRBD1	16	TRBV4-2	.	TRBJ1-2	TGTGCCAGCAGCCTTCCGGGGGACAGGGGGACCTATGGCTACACCTTC	CASSLPGDRGTYGYTF
TRBD1	18	TRBV7-9	.	TRBJ1-2	TGTGCCAGCAGCTTTCATTTGGGACAGGGGGCGGAGGGGTATGGCTACACCTTC	CASSFHLGQGAEGYGYTF
.	15	TRBV4-1	.	TRBJ1-1	TGCGCCAGTAGCCAAGAGGGTAGGGGTTCGAATGAAGCTTTCTTT	CASSQEGRGSNEAFF
TRBD2	17	TRBV5-4	.	TRBJ2-1	TGTGCCAGCAGAGAGGAAAAACTAGCGGGGGGGCTAAGAGAGCAGTTCTTC	CASREEKLAGGLREQFF
.	14	TRBV6-5	once	TRBJ1-1	TGTGCCAGCAAGGCGGCGTGGAAGAACACTGAAGCTTTCTTT	CASKAAWKNTEAFF
.	15	TRBV11-2	.	TRBJ1-6	TGTGCCAGCAGCCCGAGGGTACAGGGCAGCTCACCCCTCCACTTT	CASSPRVQGSSPLHF
TRBD1	18	TRBV4-1	.	TRBJ1-5	TGCGCCAGCAGCCATCAATGGGCCGGGACAGGGGGCAATCAGCCCCAGCATTTT	CASSHQWAGTGGNQPQHF
.	14	TRBV4-1	.	TRBJ1-4	TGCGCCAGCACCCCAGGACAGCCTAATGAAAAACTGTTTTTT	CASTPGQPNEKLFF
.	15	TRBV7-9	.	TRBJ2-7	TGTGCCAGCAGCTCCCGGGATCCTACCCAATACGAGCAGTACTTC	CASSSRDPTQYEQYF
.	14	TRBV5-1	few	TRBJ2-3	TGCGCCAGCACTCGATCCCTAGAGACGGATACGCAGTATTTT	CASTRSLETDTQYF
TRBD1	15	TRBV4-2	few	TRBJ1-4	TGTGCCAGCAGCCAAGATCGGCAGGGGGGCGAAAAACTGTTTTTT	CASSQDRQGGEKLFF
.	13	TRBV5-6	.	TRBJ1-1	TGTGCCAGCACTAAAAGGGGTACCACTGAAGCTTTCTTT	CASTKRGTTEAFF
.	15	TRBV7-2	few	TRBJ2-7	TGTGCCAGCAGCTTATCTCGGGGGTCCCACTCCGAGCAGTACTTC	CASSLSRGSHSEQYF
TRBD2	19	TRBV7-9	few	TRBJ2-1	TGTGCCAGCAGCTTATCCCACCTCAGACTAGCGGGAGGGGGCGATGAGCAGTTCTTC	CASSLSHLRLAGGGDEQFF
TRBD1	16	TRBV7-9	once	TRBJ2-7	TGTGCCAGCAGCTTAGACCTCGACAGGGGGCAAGGCGAGCAGTACTTC	CASSLDLDRGQGEQYF
.	15	TRBV4-1	.	TRBJ1-2	TGCGCCAGCAGCCAAGAGGACAGCCCCCTCCGCGGCTACACCTTC	CASSQEDSPLRGYTF
.	13	TRBV6-1	.	TRBJ1-1	TGTGCCAGCAGTGACGGGAGCCACACTGAAGCTTTCTTT	CASSDGSHTEAFF
.	15	TRBV15	.	TRBJ2-5	TGTGCCACCAGCAGGGAGGCCCAAAATCAAGAGACCCAGTACTTC	CATSREAQNQETQYF
.	15	TRBV5-8	.	TRBJ2-2	TGTGCCAGCACCCCCAGCGCCGCGGGTGCCGGGGAGCTGTTTTTT	CASTPSAAGAGELFF
.	14	TRBV6-5	.	TRBJ2-7	TGTGCCAGCAGTGGTCCCCTCGGAGTAAGGGAGCAGTACTTC	CASSGPLGVREQYF